This TCR beta chain was sequenced for a study of T-cell memory formation after mild COVID-19. General study results and limits: Contracting CD8+ clones were enriched in EMRA, CD4+ mainly in CM and EM.

Comments on this clonotype: Its specificity is not known.

Germline V gives CDR1 SGDLS, CDR2 YYNGEE. V lost 3 bases and J 0 bases, leaving 12 bases between the germline ends. This CDR3 is built from 15 residues. TCRdb re-called the 5' RACE reads with MiXCR, one entry per CDR3 protein. This sample has about 150,000 distinct CDR3 sequences; roughly a quarter occur once, and the top ten carry around 22%. This sequence originates from an adult woman who had mild COVID-19 (a few samples of this study predate the infection). Cell type and time point are not known. This chain links TRBV9 with TRBJ1-2, with D possibly being TRBD1 (5 bases). Material: PBMCs or a T cell subset sorted from them (not recorded which). For the CDR3, the DNA is TGTGCCAGCAGCGCAGGAACAGGCGCTAACTATGGCTACACCTTC. Translating gives CASSAGTGANYGYTF.